This record looks at one TCR beta chain sequence and its context. The repertoire was sequenced with immunoSEQ multiplex PCR; TCRdb's copy has only in-frame clones and lacks some. Of 70,000 to 95,000 clones in the sample, about 61% were seen once. The data are from a study of shared clonotypes between healthy human individuals. The sequence came from a man younger than 45 in good health. The sample comprised memory CD8+ T cells sorted from blood. Specified subset: CD45RO+ cells pooled with CCR7-negative TemRA cells.

The CDR3 region has the DNA TGTGCCAGCAGCCCAGCGACTAGCGGCTACGAGCAGTACTTC. Amino acids: CASSPATSGYEQYF. J is TRBJ2-7 and V is TRBV28; 9 nucleotides match TRBD2. Germline loops: CDR1 MDHEN, CDR2 SYDVKM. The CDR3 contains 14 residues. V lost 6 bases to trimming and J lost 3 bases; unmatched junction nucleotides: 6.